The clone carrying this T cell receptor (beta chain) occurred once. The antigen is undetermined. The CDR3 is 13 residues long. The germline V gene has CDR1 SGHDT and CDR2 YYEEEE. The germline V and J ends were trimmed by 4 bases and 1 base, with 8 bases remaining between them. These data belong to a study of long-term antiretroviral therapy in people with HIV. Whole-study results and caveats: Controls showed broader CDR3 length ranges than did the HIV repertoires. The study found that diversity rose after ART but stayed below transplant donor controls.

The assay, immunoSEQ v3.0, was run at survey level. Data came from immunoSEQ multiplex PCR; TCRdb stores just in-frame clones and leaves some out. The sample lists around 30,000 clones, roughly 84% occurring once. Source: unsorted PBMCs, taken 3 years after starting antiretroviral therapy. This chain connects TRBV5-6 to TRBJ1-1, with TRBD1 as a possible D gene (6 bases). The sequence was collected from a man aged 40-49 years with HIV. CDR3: CASSQTGNTEAFF. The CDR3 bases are TGTGCCAGCAGCCAGACAGGGAACACTGAAGCTTTCTTT.